What follows is one T cell receptor (beta chain) and its context. The data derive from a study of blood T cell repertoires in COVID-19. There are 17 residues in the CDR3. Only in-frame clones appear in the TCRdb table, and some are missing; sequencing was by immunoSEQ multiplex PCR. The table shows some 66,000 clones, with about 91% occurring only once. This sequence was found in a human donor in a cohort sampled during active COVID-19. Sequencing input: peripheral blood. The chain joins TRBV21-1 to TRBJ1-4; the DNA was not used to check the table's D call, TRBD1. TRBV21-1 is recorded as a pseudogene. The CDR3 sequence: CASSSYGPRGSEEKLFF. CDR3 sequence (DNA): TGTGCCAGCAGTTCTTACGGACCGAGGGGGTCGGAGGAAAAACTGTTTTTT.